This paragraph reports one T cell receptor (beta chain). No antigen is known for it. After removal of 2 bases from V and 2 bases from J, the junction contained 3 bases not matched to a gene. There are 15 residues in the CDR3. Germline CDR1 reads LNHDA; CDR2 reads SQIVND (reference sequence). The data stem from a study of glioma-infiltrating T cells after dendritic cell vaccination. Overall study context: Monocyte-derived dendritic cells, cultured 7 to 8 days with IL-4 and GM-CSF, were pulsed with autologous tumor lysate.

Primers: 60 V beta forward and 13 J beta reverse. The method was immunoSEQ multiplex PCR; TCRdb's version includes in-frame clones alone and lacks a portion of them. The data show 65,000 to 80,000 clones, roughly 87% seen once. Time point specified: after dendritic cell vaccination, including at tumor progression/relapse. Study results and caveats: Higher TCR clonality did not directly relate to longer survival.

J is TRBJ2-1 and V is TRBV19, with TRBD2 matching 7 bases. The source is a human donor with glioblastoma. The source was blood, collected after dendritic cell vaccination. The CDR3 spells CASSITAGPYNEQFF. The CDR3 DNA is TGTGCCAGTAGTATAACAGCGGGACCCTACAATGAGCAGTTCTTC.